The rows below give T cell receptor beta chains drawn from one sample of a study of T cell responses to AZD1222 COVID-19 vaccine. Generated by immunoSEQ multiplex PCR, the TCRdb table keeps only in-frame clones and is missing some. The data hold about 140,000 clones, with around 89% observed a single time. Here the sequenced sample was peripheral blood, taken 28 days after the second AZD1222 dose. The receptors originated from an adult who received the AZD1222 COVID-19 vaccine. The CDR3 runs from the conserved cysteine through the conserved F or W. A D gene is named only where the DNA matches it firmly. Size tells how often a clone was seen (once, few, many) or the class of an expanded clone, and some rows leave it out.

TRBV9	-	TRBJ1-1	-	TGTGCCAGCAGCGTCAGGGGAAACACTGAAGCTTTCTTT	CASSVRGNTEAFF
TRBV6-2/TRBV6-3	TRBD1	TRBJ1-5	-	TGTGCCAGCAGTTGGGGGTGGGACAGATGGGATCAGCCCCAGCATTTT	CASSWGWDRWDQPQHF
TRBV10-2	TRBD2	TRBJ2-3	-	TGCGCCAGCAGGAGAGCGGGGGGGCAAGGCTTGAGCACAGATACGCAGTATTTT	CASRRAGGQGLSTDTQYF
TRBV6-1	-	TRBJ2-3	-	TGTGCCAGCAGTGAAATGGCTAGCCCTCCCACAGATACGCAGTATTTT	CASSEMASPPTDTQYF
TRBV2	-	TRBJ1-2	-	TGTGCCAGCAGGAGGAGAGAGACCGGCTATGGCTACACCTTC	CASRRRETGYGYTF
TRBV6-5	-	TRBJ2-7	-	TGTGCCAGCAGTTACGGGGGAACAGGGACCGAGCAGTACTTC	CASSYGGTGTEQYF
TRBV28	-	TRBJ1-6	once	TGTGCCAGCAGTTTCCGGGTAGTGGATTCACCCCTCCACTTT	CASSFRVVDSPLHF
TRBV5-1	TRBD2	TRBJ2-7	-	TGCGCCAGCAGACTAGCGCCCGGGAACTACGAGCAGTACTTC	CASRLAPGNYEQYF
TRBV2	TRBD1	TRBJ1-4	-	TGTGCCAGCAGAAGACAGGGTGAAGAAAAACTGTTTTTT	CASRRQGEEKLFF
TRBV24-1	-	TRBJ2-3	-	TGTGCCGTCACGGGGGCACGGGGTCAGGAAGATACGCAGTATTTT	CAVTGARGQEDTQYF
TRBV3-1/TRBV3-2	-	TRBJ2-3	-	TGTGCCAGCAGCCAAGATCTTGGGATATTAGATACGCAGTATTTT	CASSQDLGILDTQYF
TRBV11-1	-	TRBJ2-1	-	TGTGCCAGCAGGTTCCGTTCCGGGGGGCCCGGGAATGAGCAGTTCTTC	CASRFRSGGPGNEQFF
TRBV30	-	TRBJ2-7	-	TGTGCCTGGAAGAACTCCTACGAGCAGTACTTC	CAWKNSYEQYF
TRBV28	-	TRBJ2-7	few	TGTGCCAGCAGTTTTTCCACTACCTACGAGCAGTACTTC	CASSFSTTYEQYF
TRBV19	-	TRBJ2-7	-	TGTGCCAGTAGTACGGTAGTAGGAGACTACGAGCAGTACTTC	CASSTVVGDYEQYF
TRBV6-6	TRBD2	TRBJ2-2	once	TGTGCCAGCAGTAGAGGGACTAGGGGGAACACCGGGGAGCTGTTTTTT	CASSRGTRGNTGELFF
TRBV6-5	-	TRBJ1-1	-	TGTGCCAGCAGTTACCAGGGACCCTTGTCTGAAGCTTTCTTT	CASSYQGPLSEAFF
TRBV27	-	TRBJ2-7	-	TGTGCCAGCAGTTCCAGCGGCGACCCCTACGAGCAGTACTTC	CASSSSGDPYEQYF
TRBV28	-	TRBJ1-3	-	TGTGCCAGCAGTTACGGGTCCAACACCATATATTTT	CASSYGSNTIYF
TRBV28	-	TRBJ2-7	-	TGTGCCAGCAGGCAGTTTACCTACGAGCAGTACTTC	CASRQFTYEQYF
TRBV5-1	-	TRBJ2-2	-	TGCGCCAGCAGCCCCCGAGTGGAAAGTACCGGGGAGCTGTTTTTT	CASSPRVESTGELFF
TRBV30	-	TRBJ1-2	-	TGTGCCTGGAGTGTTAGCCCTTCAGGGTCCGGCTACACCTTC	CAWSVSPSGSGYTF
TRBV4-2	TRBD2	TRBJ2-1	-	TGTGCCAGCAGCCGAGGGACTAGCGGGGGGTCTGATGAGCAGTTCTTC	CASSRGTSGGSDEQFF
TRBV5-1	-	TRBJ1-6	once	TGCGCCAGCGGGGCAGGCCGACATTCACCCCTCCACTTT	CASGAGRHSPLHF
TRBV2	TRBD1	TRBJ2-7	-	TGTGCCAGCAGTACTAACAGGGGTGGCGAGCAGTACTTC	CASSTNRGGEQYF
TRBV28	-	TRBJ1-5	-	TGTGCCAGCAGGATGGGTGGGAGCAATCAGCCCCAGCATTTT	CASRMGGSNQPQHF
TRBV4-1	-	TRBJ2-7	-	TGCGCCAGCAGCCAAGAGGCGGGGTTCGCCTACGAGCAGTACTTC	CASSQEAGFAYEQYF
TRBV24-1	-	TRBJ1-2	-	TGTGCCACCAGTGCCAATTATGGCTACACCTTC	CATSANYGYTF
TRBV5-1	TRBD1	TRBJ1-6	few	TGCGCCAGCAGCTTGGCAGGGGGACAGTTGACACCCCTCCACTTT	CASSLAGGQLTPLHF